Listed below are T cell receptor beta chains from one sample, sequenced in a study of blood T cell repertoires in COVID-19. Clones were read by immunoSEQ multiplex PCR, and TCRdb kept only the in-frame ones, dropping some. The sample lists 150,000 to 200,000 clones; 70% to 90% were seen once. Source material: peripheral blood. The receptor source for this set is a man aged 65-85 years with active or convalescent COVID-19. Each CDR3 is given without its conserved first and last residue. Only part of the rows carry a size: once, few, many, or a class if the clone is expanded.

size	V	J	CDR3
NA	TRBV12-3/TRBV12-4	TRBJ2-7	ASRRTGAEQY
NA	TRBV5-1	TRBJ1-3	ASSLVGSRSGNTIY
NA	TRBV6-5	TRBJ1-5	ASSDRDNQPQH
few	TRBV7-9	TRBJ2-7	ASSESRDRGRYEQY
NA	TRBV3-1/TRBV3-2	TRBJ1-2	ASSQAPGGYYGYT
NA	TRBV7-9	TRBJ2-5	ASSSTRGGGAQETQY
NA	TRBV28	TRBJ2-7	ASSIQGYEQY
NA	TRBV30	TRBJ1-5	AWSGTDSNQPQH
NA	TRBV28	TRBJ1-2	ASTATGLDGYT
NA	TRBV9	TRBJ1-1	ASSEVWTALNTEAF
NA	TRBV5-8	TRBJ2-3	ASSLRDSPTDTQY
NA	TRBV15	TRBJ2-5	ATTVGQGQETQY
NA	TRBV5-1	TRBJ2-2	ASSSQNGELF
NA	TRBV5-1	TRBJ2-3	ASSLPSGTDTQY
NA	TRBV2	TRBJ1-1	ASSLDRGPFEAF
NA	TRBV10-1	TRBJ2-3	ASSGAGTDTQY
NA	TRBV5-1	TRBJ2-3	ASSLQSSSTDTQY
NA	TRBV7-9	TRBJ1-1	ASSQGTGGQAF
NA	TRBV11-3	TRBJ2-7	ASSLQGDLYEQY
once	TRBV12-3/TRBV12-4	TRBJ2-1	ASSLTGGEQF
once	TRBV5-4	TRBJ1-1	ASSHGQGRTEAF
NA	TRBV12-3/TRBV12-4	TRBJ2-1	ASSQGLGNEQF
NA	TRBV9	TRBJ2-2	ASSSIAGEGTGELF
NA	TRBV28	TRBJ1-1	ASSLRGRTNTEAF
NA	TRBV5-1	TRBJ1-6	ASSLLGWANSPLH
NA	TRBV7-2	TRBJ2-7	ASTQSAGLREQY
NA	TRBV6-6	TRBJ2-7	ASSSGMVDSSYEQY
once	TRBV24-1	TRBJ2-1	ATEITSGSSEQF
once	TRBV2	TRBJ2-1	ASSLYNEQF
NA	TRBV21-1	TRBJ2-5	ASCHFQETQY
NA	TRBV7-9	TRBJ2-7	ASRAGALYEQY
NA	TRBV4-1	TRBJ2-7	ASSQVRYSYEQY
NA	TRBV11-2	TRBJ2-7	ASSLIILAGGYEQY
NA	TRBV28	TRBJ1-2	ASSPDRQSHYGYT
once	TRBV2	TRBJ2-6	ASLGEPGANVLT
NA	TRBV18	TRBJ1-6	ASSFPGSPLH
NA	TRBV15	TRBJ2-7	ATSRDAGMYYEQY
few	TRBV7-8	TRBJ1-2	ASSVTGSYGYT
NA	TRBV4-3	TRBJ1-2	ASSVDKSHYGYT
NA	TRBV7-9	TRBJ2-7	ASSLSGDPYEQY
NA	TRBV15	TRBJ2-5	ATSRGDREETQY
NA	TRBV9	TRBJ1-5	ASSVDYRVRNQPQH
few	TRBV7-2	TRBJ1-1	ASSSSGGTEAF
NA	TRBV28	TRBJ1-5	ASSLPGTGIQPQH
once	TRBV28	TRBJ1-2	ASSRQALYGYT
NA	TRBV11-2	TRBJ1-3	ASSLIRGYNSGNTIY
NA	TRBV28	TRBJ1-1	ASSLSGQGYTEAF
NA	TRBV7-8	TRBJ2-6	ASSLGGAGANVLT
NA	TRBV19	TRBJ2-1	ASSATSGVLGNEQF
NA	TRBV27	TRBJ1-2	ASSSATGEYYGYT
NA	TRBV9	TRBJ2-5	ASSVAGALGGAQY
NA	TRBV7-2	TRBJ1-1	ASSSQGKPEAF
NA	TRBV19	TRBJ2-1	ASSKTGVNEQF
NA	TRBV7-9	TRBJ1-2	ASSLSETTRSYT
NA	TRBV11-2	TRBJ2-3	ASSLEAVLRLTDTQY
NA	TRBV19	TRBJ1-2	ASSIYTGASHT
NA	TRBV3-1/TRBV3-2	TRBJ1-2	ASSQGTGTGYT
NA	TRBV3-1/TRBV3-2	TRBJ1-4	ASSQDGAFTNEKLF
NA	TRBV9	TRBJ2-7	ASSARDRTYEQY